This TCR beta chain was identified during a study of technical replicates of blood from a few donors. Repertoires were generated with immunoSEQ multiplex PCR, while TCRdb's copy carries only in-frame clones and drops some. The data contain 50,000 to 70,000 clones, 93% of them singletons. This receptor was identified in a human donor in good health. Some clones in this sample may be carry-over from other donors' samples. Sequenced material: PBMCs.

CDR3 DNA sequence: TGTGCCAGCAGCTTAGCAGGGGTTCAATCTCAAGAGACCCAGTACTTC. This translates into CASSLAGVQSQETQYF. The chain recombines TRBV11-2 with TRBJ2-5; D may be TRBD1 (6 bases). The CDR3 length is 16 residues. The V end lost 1 base, the J end lost 2 bases, and 14 bases lay between the germline ends. Germline V gene lookup returns CDR1 SGHAT and CDR2 FQNNGV.